These 25 T cell receptor beta chains originate from one sample sequenced in a study of blood T cell repertoires in COVID-19. Profiling relied on immunoSEQ multiplex PCR, and the TCRdb table lists in-frame clones only, not all of them. The data show roughly 77,000 clones, with 80% seen just once and approximately 4.6% held by the top ten. Source material: peripheral blood. The receptor source for this set is a woman in her 70s with acute or convalescent COVID-19.

J is TRBJ1-2 and V is TRBV19; D ambiguous. This CDR3 has 11 residues. Trimming cost V 6 bases and J 8 bases, with 10 bases left between them. Germline CDR1 is LNHDA and CDR2 is SQIVND (reference sequence). The CDR3 region has the DNA TGTGCCAGTAGGACAATCGGAGGCTACACCTTC. Translating it yields CASRTIGGYTF.

J is TRBJ1-4 and V is TRBV7-9; a possible D gene is TRBD1 (6 bases). The CDR3 consists of 16 residues. Trimming took 4 bases from V and 10 from J, leaving 22 bases between them. Germline V gives CDR1 SEHNR, CDR2 FQNEAQ (reference sequence). Written as DNA, the CDR3 is TGTGCCAGCAGCTCTGCAGGGGATTCAATGAGGGGAAAACTGTTTTTT. It yields the protein CASSSAGDSMRGKLFF. The full variable domain, with the rest looked up from reference TRBV7-9 and TRBJ1-4, is DTGVSQNPRHKITKRGQNVTFRCDPISEHNRLYWYRQTLGQGPEFLTYFQNEAQLEKSRLLSDRFSAERPKGSFSTLEIQRTEQGDSAMYLCASSSAGDSMRGKLFFGSGTQLSVL.

V and J are TRBV6-5 and TRBJ2-5; the D is unclear. The CDR3 length is 11 residues. V was clipped by 5 bases and J by 5 bases, with 6 bases between them. Per the germline V gene, CDR1 is MNHEY and CDR2 is SVGAGI. CDR3 bases: TGTGCCAGCAGTCCCAGGGAGACCCAGTACTTC. It specifies CASSPRETQYF.

This clone was detected only once. The chain is built from TRBV13 and TRBJ1-3; weak D call: TRBD1 (6 bases). The CDR3 contains 11 residues. V shed 5 bases and J shed 14 bases, with 13 bases lying between them. The germline V gene has CDR1 PRHDT and CDR2 FYEKMQ (reference sequence). Here the CDR3 reads CASSLRGRLYF. DNA of the CDR3: TGTGCCAGCAGCCTAAGGGGGAGATTATATTTT. Filled out from reference TRBV13 and TRBJ1-3, the complete variable domain reads AAGVIQSPRHLIKEKRETATLKCYPIPRHDTVYWYQQGPGQDPQFLISFYEKMQSDKGSIPDRFSAQQFSDYHSELNMSSLELGDSALYFCASSLRGRLYFGEGSWLTVV.

The gene calls are TRBV10-2 and TRBJ2-1, with 9 bases fitting TRBD1. The length of the CDR3 is 15 residues. The germline V gene has CDR1 WSHSY and CDR2 SAAADI. V lost 3 bases and J lost 8; bases outside the gene matches: 8. In DNA form, the CDR3 reads TGCGCCAGCAGTGATGGTTGGGACAGGGCTCATGAGCAGTTCTTC. This sequence encodes CASSDGWDRAHEQFF.

The J gene is TRBJ1-2, the V gene TRBV27; D gene unclear. Trimming stripped 6 bases from V and 1 base from J, with 9 bases between. The germline V gene encodes CDR1 MNHEY and CDR2 SMNVEV (reference sequence). CDR3 length: 13 amino acids. The CDR3 coding sequence is TGTGCCAGCAGAAGCGGGTATAACTATGGCTACACCTTC. Protein: CASRSGYNYGYTF.

The CDR3 protein is CASSSSGQGGEAFF. In DNA form, the CDR3 reads TGTGCCAGCAGCAGCTCCGGACAGGGTGGTGAAGCTTTCTTT. This chain uses TRBV3-1 (or the pseudogene TRBV3-2) with TRBJ1-1; 8 nucleotides align to TRBD1. Trimming cost V 5 bases and J 7 bases; bases outside gene matches: 9. CDR1 LGHDT and CDR2 YNNKEL come from the germline V gene (reference sequence). The CDR3 sequence is 14 residues long.

A few counts support this clone. J is TRBJ1-2 and V is TRBV11-1; D is uncertain. This CDR3 has 14 amino acids. CDR1 and CDR2 (germline): SGHAT, FQDESV (reference sequence). V was pared by 6 bases and J by 3 bases, with 14 bases between. DNA for the CDR3: TGTGCCAGCAGTCTTGGAGACGGATACTATGGCTACACCTTC. Its translation is CASSLGDGYYGYTF. Full variable domain (rest looked up from reference TRBV11-1 and TRBJ1-2): EAEVAQSPRYKITEKSQAVAFWCDPISGHATLYWYRQILGQGPELLVQFQDESVVDDSQLPKDRFSAERLKGVDSTLKIQPAELGDSAMYLCASSLGDGYYGYTFGSGTRLTVV.

V usage is TRBV5-1 and J usage is TRBJ1-4; D uncertain. From germline, CDR1 is SGHRS and CDR2 YFSETQ. The CDR3 totals 15 residues. V shed 4 bases and J shed 6 bases, with 16 bases lying between them. The CDR3 spells CASSPFGDFDEKLFF. The CDR3 bases are TGCGCCAGCAGCCCTTTCGGAGACTTCGATGAAAAACTGTTTTTT. Supplemented by reference TRBV5-1 and TRBJ1-4, the full variable domain reads KAGVTQTPRYLIKTRGQQVTLSCSPISGHRSVSWYQQTPGQGLQFLFEYFSETQRNKGNFPGRFSGRQFSNSRSEMNVSTLELGDSALYLCASSPFGDFDEKLFFGSGTQLSVL.

The genes are TRBV7-2 and TRBJ2-6; the D is unclear. V dropped 5 bases and J dropped 0 bases, with 11 bases sitting between them. The CDR3 totals 16 residues. The germline gives CDR1 SGHTA, CDR2 FQGNSA. The CDR3 loop reads CASSPSGFSGANVLTF. The CDR3 DNA is TGTGCCAGCAGCCCATCGGGTTTCTCTGGGGCCAACGTCCTGACTTTC.

This clone appeared a few times. This chain joins TRBV19 and TRBJ2-3; TRBD2 might be the D (6 bases). Trimming stripped 3 bases from V and 4 bases from J, with 20 bases between. CDR1 and CDR2 (germline): LNHDA, SQIVND (reference sequence). There are 17 residues in the CDR3. The CDR3 loop reads CASSITGVGRRADTQYF. Here the CDR3 DNA reads TGTGCCAGTAGTATTACGGGGGTGGGGCGTCGGGCAGATACGCAGTATTTT. Based on the CDR3 plus reference TRBV19 and TRBJ2-3, the full variable domain is DGGITQSPKYLFRKEGQNVTLSCEQNLNHDAMYWYRQDPGQGLRLIYYSQIVNDFQKGDIAEGYSVSREKKESFPLTVTSAQKNPTAFYLCASSITGVGRRADTQYFGPGTRLTVL.

There are a few counts of this clone. The V gene is TRBV7-2, the J gene TRBJ2-2; TRBD1 aligns across 8 bases. The CDR3 extends over 16 amino acids. J was trimmed by 10 bases and V by 5 bases; bases with no gene match: 15. The germline V gene encodes CDR1 SGHTA and CDR2 FQGNSA. CDR3 bases: TGTGCCAGCAGCCAAGTGGCTACAGGGGGAGTGGTGGAGCTGTTTTTT. It is translated as CASSQVATGGVVELFF.

This chain's CDR3 is CASSYSTDRTNWSYEQYF. DNA for the CDR3: TGTGCCAGCAGTTATTCCACCGACAGGACGAATTGGTCCTACGAGCAGTACTTC. This chain connects TRBV6-2 or TRBV6-3 to TRBJ2-7; possibly TRBD1 for D (6 bases). Trimming left V 3 bases short and J 1 base short, with 22 bases between. CDR1 MNHEY and CDR2 SVGEGT come from the germline V gene. The length of the CDR3 is 18 residues.

The rearrangement links TRBV3-1 (or the pseudogene TRBV3-2) to TRBJ1-4; no clear D gene. The length of the CDR3 is 17 residues. Germline-derived CDR1 and CDR2 are LGHDT and YNNKEL (reference sequence). V lost 0 bases to trimming and J lost 4 bases, with 15 bases between them. CDR3 coding DNA: TGTGCCAGCAGCCAAGAATTCATGCCCGCCGGTAATGAAAAACTGTTTTTT. Translated: CASSQEFMPAGNEKLFF.

The chain uses TRBV4-1 and TRBJ1-5; D might be TRBD1 (6 bases). The CDR3 is 16 residues long. Between the trimmed V and J ends, which lost 3 bases and 0 bases, there was a span of 12 bases. Germline V gene data show CDR1 as MGHRA and CDR2 as YSYEKL. CDR3 nucleotide sequence: TGCGCCAGCAGCCAGGGGGCGGTTTATAGCAATCAGCCCCAGCATTTT. This gives the protein CASSQGAVYSNQPQHF.

The V gene is TRBV7-9, the J gene TRBJ2-7, with 7 bases that match TRBD1. The ends lost 7 bases at V and 7 bases at J; junction bases unmatched: 10. CDR1 is SEHNR, CDR2 FQNEAQ, per germline (reference sequence). The CDR3 contains 13 residues. The CDR3 spells CASTTGNVVEQYF. In DNA, the CDR3 is TGTGCCAGCACGACAGGGAACGTCGTGGAGCAGTACTTC.

The chain joins TRBV7-2 to TRBJ2-7, with D possibly being TRBD2 (5 bases). Trimming stripped 4 bases from V and 5 bases from J, with 12 bases between. CDR3 size: 13 residues. Germline-derived CDR1 and CDR2 are SGHTA and FQGNSA. CDR3 sequence reads: CASSSPLRDEQYF. The DNA for the CDR3 is TGTGCCAGCAGCTCCCCTTTGAGGGACGAGCAGTACTTC.

The rearrangement uses TRBV3-1 (or the pseudogene TRBV3-2) and TRBJ1-4, with D hard to call. The germline V and J ends were trimmed by 0 bases and 3 bases, with 8 bases remaining between them. Germline-derived CDR1 and CDR2 are LGHDT and YNNKEL (reference sequence). The CDR3 has 15 amino acids. CDR3 residues: CASSQESGPNEKLFF. The CDR3 DNA follows: TGTGCCAGCAGCCAAGAATCCGGTCCTAATGAAAAACTGTTTTTT.

This clone was seen only a few times. The rearrangement joins TRBV5-1 to TRBJ1-2; TRBD1 aligns across 7 bases. Germline CDR1 and CDR2: SGHRS and YFSETQ. The CDR3 covers 15 residues. The V and J ends lost 0 bases and 7 bases, in that order; junction bases with no gene match: 9. In DNA, the CDR3 is TGCGCCAGCAGCTTGGCCCAGCCGGCAGGGGGTGGCTACACCTTC. It codes for CASSLAQPAGGGYTF.

This chain links TRBV7-6 with TRBJ1-5; 8 bases align to TRBD1. CDR3 length equals 16 residues. J gave up 4 bases and V 4 bases, and 9 bases lay outside the gene matches. Germline V gene sequence: CDR1 SGHVS, CDR2 FNYEAQ. The CDR3 nucleotides are TGTGCCAGCAGCTCCACCGGGACAGGAATTAATCAGCCCCAGCATTTT. Its protein product is CASSSTGTGINQPQHF.

This clone was observed once. The V call is TRBV7-9, the J call TRBJ2-3; no reliable D call. In germline, CDR1 is SEHNR, CDR2 FQNEAQ (reference sequence). The CDR3 extends over 13 amino acids. Trimming pared 2 bases from V and 2 bases from J, leaving 5 bases between. The CDR3 spells CASSLLLTDTQYF. The CDR3 DNA follows: TGTGCCAGCAGCTTACTTCTCACAGATACGCAGTATTTT.

This clone was counted only a few times. CDR3 sequence reads: CASSWGQGRSYEQYF. The CDR3 coding sequence is TGTGCCAGCAGCTGGGGACAGGGTCGATCCTACGAGCAGTACTTC. The chain employs TRBV11-2 and TRBJ2-7, with 9 bases lining up with TRBD1. V lost 4 bases, J lost 1 base, and 5 bases stayed unmatched. The CDR3 spans 15 residues. Looked up from germline, CDR1 is SGHAT and CDR2 is FQNNGV.

The chain combines TRBV12-3 or TRBV12-4 with TRBJ2-1; unclear D gene. The V end was cut by 7 bases, the J end by 6 bases, with 13 bases between. This CDR3 contains 13 residues. The CDR3 coding sequence is TGTGCCAGCATCCCCCAGGATCGCAATGAGCAGTTCTTC. Protein: CASIPQDRNEQFF.

The J gene is TRBJ1-5, the V gene TRBV9; perhaps TRBD1 as D (5 bases). Germline loops: CDR1 SGDLS, CDR2 YYNGEE. Deletions cut 0 bases from V and 5 bases from J, with 12 bases between. The length of the CDR3 is 15 residues. The CDR3 nucleotides are TGTGCCAGCAGCGTAGGGCAGGGCTTGGATCAGCCCCAGCATTTT. Translation gives CASSVGQGLDQPQHF. The complete variable domain, with remaining parts taken from reference TRBV9 and TRBJ1-5, reads DSGVTQTPKHLITATGQRVTLRCSPRSGDLSVYWYQQSLDQGLQFLIQYYNGEERAKGNILERFSAQQFPDLHSELNLSSLELGDSALYFCASSVGQGLDQPQHFGDGTRLSIL.

This chain uses TRBV3-1 (or the pseudogene TRBV3-2) with TRBJ1-2, with a possible D match to TRBD1 (6 bases). CDR1 is LGHDT, CDR2 YNNKEL, per germline (reference sequence). The V end lost 0 bases, the J end lost 8 bases, and 10 bases lay between the germline ends. The length of the CDR3 is 13 residues. CDR3 bases: TGTGCCAGCAGCCAAGAGGCCAGGGGCGGCTACACCTTC. Translating gives CASSQEARGGYTF.